These T cell receptor beta chains were read from a single sample in a study of blood T cell repertoires in COVID-19. Method: immunoSEQ multiplex PCR; TCRdb's copy keeps in-frame clones and lacks some. The table includes roughly 130,000 clones, about 83% detected once. Material: peripheral blood. These receptors all stem from a man aged 25-45 years with COVID-19, enrolled during active disease. The conserved cysteine and the conserved F or W are not part of the CDR3 here. Fields, in order: V gene, CDR3 protein.

TRBV24-1 ATSAPTSGSSTDTQY
TRBV28 ASRPGTDLYNEQF
TRBV3-1/TRBV3-2 ASSRLAGGPNEQF
TRBV7-2 ASSLAGQYYEQY
TRBV6-5 ASSFKESGIGEQY
TRBV7-8 ASSQGVAEGRDTQY
TRBV24-1 ATSDGGRGANQPQH
TRBV15 ATSRDGQGDSPLH
TRBV28 ASSASYSYGYT
TRBV7-9 ASSYYRGQDTQY
TRBV6-6 ASSRKTGPLSEKLF
TRBV27 ASSLLVRLAEPYEQY
TRBV6-2/TRBV6-3 ASSRSGTGASQPQH
TRBV7-9 ASSRIRGSSYEQY
TRBV27 ASSRGGTSSHEQY
TRBV3-1/TRBV3-2 ASSQDLASGTYEQY
TRBV10-3 ATLGGQSYEQY
TRBV10-3 AISESSGGTYSNQPQH
TRBV10-3 AISGPSGSYQETQY
TRBV6-2/TRBV6-3 ASSRLAGVGEQY
TRBV7-9 ASSFGEVLGQF
TRBV27 ASSLSTGDQPQH